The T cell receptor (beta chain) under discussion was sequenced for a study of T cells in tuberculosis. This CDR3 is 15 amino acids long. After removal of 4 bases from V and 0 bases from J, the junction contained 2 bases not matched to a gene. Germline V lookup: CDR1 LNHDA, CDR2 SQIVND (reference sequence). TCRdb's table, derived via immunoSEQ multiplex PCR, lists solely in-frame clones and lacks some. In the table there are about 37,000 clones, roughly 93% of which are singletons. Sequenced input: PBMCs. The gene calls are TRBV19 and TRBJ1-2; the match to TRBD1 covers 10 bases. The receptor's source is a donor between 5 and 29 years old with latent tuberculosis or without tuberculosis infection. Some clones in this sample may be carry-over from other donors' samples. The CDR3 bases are TGTGCCAGTAGTACGGGGACAGGGGCTAACTATGGCTACACCTTC. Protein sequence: CASSTGTGANYGYTF.